Described below is a single T cell receptor (beta chain) sequence and its context. The antigen remains unidentified. These data come from a study of shared clonotypes between healthy human individuals. CD45RO-negative, CCR7-positively selected cells formed the naive CD8 fraction, excluding terminally differentiated effector memory CD45RA+ cells. The study, taken as a whole, reports: Clonotype sharing among donors was thought likely to change with sequencing depth.

TCRdb's table, derived via immunoSEQ multiplex PCR, lists solely in-frame clones and lacks some. The sample records approximately 600,000 clones, 85% to 95% being singletons. The CDR3 covers 11 residues. Per the germline V gene, CDR1 is SGDLS and CDR2 is YYNGEE. V was trimmed by 7 bases and J by 2 bases, leaving 7 bases between them. V and J are TRBV9 and TRBJ2-7; tentatively, D is TRBD2 (5 bases). The sample taken for sequencing was naive CD8+ T cells sorted from blood. This TCR was sampled from a woman aged 25 to 39 in good health. CDR3: CASSGTYEQYF. The DNA for the CDR3 is TGTGCCAGCTCGGGAACCTACGAGCAGTACTTC.